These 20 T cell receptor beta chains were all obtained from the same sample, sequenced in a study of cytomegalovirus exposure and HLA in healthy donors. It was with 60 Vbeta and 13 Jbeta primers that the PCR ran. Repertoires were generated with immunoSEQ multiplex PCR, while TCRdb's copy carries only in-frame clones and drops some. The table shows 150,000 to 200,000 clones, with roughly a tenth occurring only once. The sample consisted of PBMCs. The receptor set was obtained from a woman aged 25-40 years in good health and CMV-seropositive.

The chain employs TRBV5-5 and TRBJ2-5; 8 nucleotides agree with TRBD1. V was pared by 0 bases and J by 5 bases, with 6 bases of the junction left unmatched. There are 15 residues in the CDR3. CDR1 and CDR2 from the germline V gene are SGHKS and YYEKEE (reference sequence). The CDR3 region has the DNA TGTGCCAGCAGCTTGGTCGGACAGGGTAGTGAGACCCAGTACTTC. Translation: CASSLVGQGSETQYF.

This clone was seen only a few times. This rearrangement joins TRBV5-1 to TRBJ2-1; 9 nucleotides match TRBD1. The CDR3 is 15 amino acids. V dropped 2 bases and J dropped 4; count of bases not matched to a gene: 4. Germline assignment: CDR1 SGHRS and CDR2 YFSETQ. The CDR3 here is CASSFTGGEYNEQFF. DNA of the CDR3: TGCGCCAGCAGCTTCACAGGGGGCGAATACAATGAGCAGTTCTTC.

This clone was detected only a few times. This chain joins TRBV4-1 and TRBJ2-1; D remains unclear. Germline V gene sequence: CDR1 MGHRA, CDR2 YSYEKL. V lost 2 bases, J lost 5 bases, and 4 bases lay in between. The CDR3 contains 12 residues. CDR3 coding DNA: TGCGCCAGCAGCCAATTCAACAATGAGCAGTTCTTC. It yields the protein CASSQFNNEQFF.

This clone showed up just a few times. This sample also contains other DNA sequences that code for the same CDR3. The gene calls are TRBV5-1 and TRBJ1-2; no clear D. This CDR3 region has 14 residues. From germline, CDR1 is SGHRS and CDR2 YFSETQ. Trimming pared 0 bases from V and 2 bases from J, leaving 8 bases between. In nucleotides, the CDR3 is TGCGCCAGCAGCTTGGAGGGAGGGAACTATGGCTACACCTTC. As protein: CASSLEGGNYGYTF.

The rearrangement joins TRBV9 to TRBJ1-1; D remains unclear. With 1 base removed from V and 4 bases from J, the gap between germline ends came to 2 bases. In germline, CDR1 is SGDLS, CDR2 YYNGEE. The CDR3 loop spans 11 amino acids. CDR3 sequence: CASSVLTEAFF. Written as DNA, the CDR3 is TGTGCCAGCAGCGTACTCACTGAAGCTTTCTTT. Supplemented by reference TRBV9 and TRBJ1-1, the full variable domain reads DSGVTQTPKHLITATGQRVTLRCSPRSGDLSVYWYQQSLDQGLQFLIQYYNGEERAKGNILERFSAQQFPDLHSELNLSSLELGDSALYFCASSVLTEAFFGQGTRLTVV.

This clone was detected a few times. The CDR3 DNA sequence: TGCGCCAGCTGTGTTCTCTACAATGAGCAGTTCTTC. Protein sequence: CASCVLYNEQFF. The chain couples TRBV10-2 to TRBJ2-1; D uncertain. CDR3 length equals 12 residues. V shed 8 bases and J shed 3 bases, with 8 bases lying between them. CDR1 WSHSY and CDR2 SAAADI come from the germline V gene.

CDR3 residues: CANKPGLAEDTQYF. In DNA, the CDR3 is TGTGCCAACAAACCGGGACTAGCCGAGGATACGCAGTATTTT. The chain recombines TRBV2 with TRBJ2-3; 9 positions agree with TRBD2. CDR3 length: 14 residues. J lost 6 bases, V lost 10 bases, and 11 bases had no gene match. Germline values: CDR1 SNHLY, CDR2 FYNNEI.

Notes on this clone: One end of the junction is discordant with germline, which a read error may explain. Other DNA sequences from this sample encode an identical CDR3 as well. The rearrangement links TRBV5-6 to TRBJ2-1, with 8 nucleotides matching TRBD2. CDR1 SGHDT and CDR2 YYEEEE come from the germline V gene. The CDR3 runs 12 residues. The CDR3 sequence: CASSPRGGQMFF. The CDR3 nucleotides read TGTGCAAGCAGCCCCCGGGGGGGGCAGATGTTCTTC.

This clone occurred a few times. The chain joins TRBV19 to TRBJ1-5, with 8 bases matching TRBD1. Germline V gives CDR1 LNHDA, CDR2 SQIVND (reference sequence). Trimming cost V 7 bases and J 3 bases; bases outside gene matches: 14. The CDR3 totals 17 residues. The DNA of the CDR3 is TGTGCCAGTACTCCGGGTACGGGACAGGCGGTCAATCAGCCCCAGCATTTT. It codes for CASTPGTGQAVNQPQHF.

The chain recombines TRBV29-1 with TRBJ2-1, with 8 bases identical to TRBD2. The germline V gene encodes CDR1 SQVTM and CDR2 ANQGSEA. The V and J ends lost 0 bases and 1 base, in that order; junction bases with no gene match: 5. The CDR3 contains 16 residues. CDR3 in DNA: TGCAGCGTTGAAGATCAAGCGGGAGATTCCTACAATGAGCAGTTCTTC. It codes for CSVEDQAGDSYNEQFF.

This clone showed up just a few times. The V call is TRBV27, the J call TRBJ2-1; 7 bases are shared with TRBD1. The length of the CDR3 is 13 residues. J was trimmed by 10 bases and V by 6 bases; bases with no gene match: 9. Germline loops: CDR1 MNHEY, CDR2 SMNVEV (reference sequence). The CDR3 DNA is TGTGCCAGCAGCCAAGACAGGGTACGGGAGCAGTTCTTC. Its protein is CASSQDRVREQFF.

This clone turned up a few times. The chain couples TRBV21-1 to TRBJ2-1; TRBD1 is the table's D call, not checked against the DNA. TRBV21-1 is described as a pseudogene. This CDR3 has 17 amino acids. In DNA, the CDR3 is TGTGCCAGCAGCTCCCACGGACAGGCCTACCCCGTCAATGAGCAGTTCTTC. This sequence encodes CASSSHGQAYPVNEQFF.

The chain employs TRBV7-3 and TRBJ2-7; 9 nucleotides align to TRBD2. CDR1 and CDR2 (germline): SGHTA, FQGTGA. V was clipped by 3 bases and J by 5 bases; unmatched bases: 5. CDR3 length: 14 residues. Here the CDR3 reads CASSLNSGSHEQYF. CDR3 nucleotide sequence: TGTGCCAGCAGCTTGAATAGCGGGAGTCACGAGCAGTACTTC.

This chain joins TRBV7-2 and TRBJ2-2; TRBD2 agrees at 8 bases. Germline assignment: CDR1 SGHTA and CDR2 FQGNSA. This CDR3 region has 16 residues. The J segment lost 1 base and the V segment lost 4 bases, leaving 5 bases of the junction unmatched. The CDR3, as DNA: TGTGCCAGCAGCTCCGGACTAGCAGTGAACACCGGGGAGCTGTTTTTT. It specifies CASSSGLAVNTGELFF. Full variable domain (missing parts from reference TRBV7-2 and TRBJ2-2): GAGVSQSPSNKVTEKGKDVELRCDPISGHTALYWYRQSLGQGLEFLIYFQGNSAPDKSGLPSDRFSAERTGGSVSTLTIQRTQQEDSAVYLCASSSGLAVNTGELFFGEGSRLTVL.

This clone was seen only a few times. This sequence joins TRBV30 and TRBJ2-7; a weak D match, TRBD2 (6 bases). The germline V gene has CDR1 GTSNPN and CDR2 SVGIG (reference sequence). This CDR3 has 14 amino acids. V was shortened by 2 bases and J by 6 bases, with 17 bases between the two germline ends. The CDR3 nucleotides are TGTGCCTGGAGTAAAGCCGGGACTGTCACCGAGCAGTACTTC. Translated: CAWSKAGTVTEQYF.

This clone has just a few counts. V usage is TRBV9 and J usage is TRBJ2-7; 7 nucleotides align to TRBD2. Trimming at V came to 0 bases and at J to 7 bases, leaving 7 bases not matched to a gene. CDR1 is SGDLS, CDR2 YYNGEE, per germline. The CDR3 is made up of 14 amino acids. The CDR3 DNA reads TGTGCCAGCAGCGTAGGAGGCGGGGGAGCGGAGCAGTACTTC. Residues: CASSVGGGGAEQYF.

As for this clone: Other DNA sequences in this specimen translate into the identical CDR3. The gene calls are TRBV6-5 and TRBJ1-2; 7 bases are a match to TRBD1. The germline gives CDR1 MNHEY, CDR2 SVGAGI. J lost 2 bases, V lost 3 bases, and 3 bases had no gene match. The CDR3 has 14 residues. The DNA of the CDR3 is TGTGCCAGCAGTTATGTACAGGGGAACTATGGCTACACCTTC. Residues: CASSYVQGNYGYTF.

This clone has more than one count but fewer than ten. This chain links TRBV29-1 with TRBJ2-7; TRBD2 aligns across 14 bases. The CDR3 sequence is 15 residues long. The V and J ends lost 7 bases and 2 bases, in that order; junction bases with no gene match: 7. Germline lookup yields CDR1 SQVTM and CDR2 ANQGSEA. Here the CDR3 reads CSAGTSGRTPYEQYF. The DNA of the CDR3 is TGCAGCGCTGGGACTAGCGGGAGAACCCCCTACGAGCAGTACTTC.

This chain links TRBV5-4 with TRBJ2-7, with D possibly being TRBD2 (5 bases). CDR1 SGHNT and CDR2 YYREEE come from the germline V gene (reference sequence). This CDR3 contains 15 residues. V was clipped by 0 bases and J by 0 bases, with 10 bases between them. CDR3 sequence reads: CASSLGRESSYEQYF. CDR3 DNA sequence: TGTGCCAGCAGCTTGGGACGGGAAAGCTCCTACGAGCAGTACTTC.

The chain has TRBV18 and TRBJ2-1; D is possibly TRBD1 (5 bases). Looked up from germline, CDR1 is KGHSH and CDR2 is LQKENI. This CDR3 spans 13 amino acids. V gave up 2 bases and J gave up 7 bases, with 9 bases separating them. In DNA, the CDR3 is TGTGCCAGCTCACCAACGACAGTTAATGAGCAGTTCTTC. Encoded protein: CASSPTTVNEQFF. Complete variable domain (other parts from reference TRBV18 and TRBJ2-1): NAGVMQNPRHLVRRRGQEARLRCSPMKGHSHVYWYRQLPEEGLKFMVYLQKENIIDESGMPKERFSAEFPKEGPSILRIQQVVRGDSAAYFCASSPTTVNEQFFGPGTRLTVL.